This TCR beta chain was sequenced in a study of T cell responses to AZD1222 COVID-19 vaccine. TCRdb keeps only in-frame clones here, not all; method: immunoSEQ multiplex PCR. The data hold 93,000 or so clones, with 91% observed a single time. This CDR3 contains 16 residues. V shed 3 bases, J shed 6 bases, and the junction held 10 bases outside the gene matches. Per germline, CDR1 SGHTA and CDR2 FQGNSA. The starting material was peripheral blood, obtained on day 0 of AZD1222 vaccination. This chain links TRBV7-2 with TRBJ2-2; 7 bases map to TRBD2. The sequence derives from an adult in good health. In nucleotides, the CDR3 is TGTGCCAGCAGCTTTTATCGGGGAGGGCCCGCCGGGGAGCTGTTTTTT. It translates to CASSFYRGGPAGELFF.